This T cell receptor (beta chain) was profiled in a study of T cell responses to AZD1222 COVID-19 vaccine. In its sample, this clone was seen once. Its specificity is unknown. The CDR3 is made up of 15 amino acids. Germline CDR1 reads SGHKS; CDR2 reads YYEKEE (reference sequence). The germline V and J ends were trimmed by 0 bases and 3 bases, with 13 bases remaining between them. Overall study results and limits: In the spike-specific TCR repertoire, nearly half reportedly target unmutated variant regions. Spike-specific TCR breadth and depth rose after two AZD1222 doses. Mostly white British, mostly female donors; authors suggested clonal diversity may be underestimated.

Method: immunoSEQ multiplex PCR; TCRdb's copy keeps in-frame clones and lacks some. There are over 90,000 clones in the sample; approximately 88% occur only once, and roughly an eighth lies in the top ten. Second-dose groups at about 4 or about 12 weeks were pooled. The sequence was collected from an adult who received the AZD1222 COVID-19 vaccine. The material sequenced was peripheral blood, taken 28 days after the second AZD1222 dose. The chain recombines TRBV5-5 with TRBJ2-7; D gene uncertain. CDR3 DNA sequence: TGTGCCAGCAGCTTGGAACTCTCCTTCCACTACGAGCAGTACTTC. Translated, it gives CASSLELSFHYEQYF.